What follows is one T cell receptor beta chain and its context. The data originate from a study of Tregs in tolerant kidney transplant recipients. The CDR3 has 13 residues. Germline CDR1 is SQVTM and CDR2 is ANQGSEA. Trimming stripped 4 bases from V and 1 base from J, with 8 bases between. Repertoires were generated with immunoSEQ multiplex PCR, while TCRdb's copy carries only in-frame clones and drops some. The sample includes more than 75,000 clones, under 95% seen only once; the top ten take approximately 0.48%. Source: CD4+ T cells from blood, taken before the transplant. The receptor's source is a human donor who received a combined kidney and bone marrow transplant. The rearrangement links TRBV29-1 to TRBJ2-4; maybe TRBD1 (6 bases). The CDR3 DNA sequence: TGCAGCGTTGTAAGGGGGGCCAAAAACATTCAGTACTTC. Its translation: CSVVRGAKNIQYF.